This T cell receptor beta chain was identified during a study of T cell clones after liver transplantation. Study information: TCRbeta sequencing after a pre-transplant mixed lymphocyte reaction identified graft-donor-reactive clones, later tracked in post-transplant blood. Draws occurred before transplant, before withdrawal, and after complete or failed withdrawal. Study results and limitations: Post-transplant, graft-donor-reactive CD4 TCRbeta sequences in blood dropped significantly in most of the 8 subjects.

Assay: immunoSEQ multiplex PCR; the TCRdb copy retains only in-frame clones and omits some. The table includes about 51,000 clones, roughly nine tenths detected once. With respect to this clone: Antigen unknown.

This CDR3 comprises 13 residues. With 0 bases removed from V and 3 bases from J, the gap between germline ends came to 3 bases. Germline loops: CDR1 MNHEY, CDR2 SMNVEV (reference sequence). The source is a human patient who received a liver transplant. Some T cells may trace back to the graft donor. The chain uses TRBV27 and TRBJ2-1; D is unclear. The sequencing here drew on CD8+ T cells from blood, taken 12 months after liver transplant. The CDR3 sequence is CASSLSLYNEQFF. CDR3 bases: TGTGCCAGCAGTTTATCGCTCTACAATGAGCAGTTCTTC.